This entry is about one T cell receptor beta chain. Its target is unknown. For every sample, about 10^5 TCR templates were assayed. Profiling relied on immunoSEQ multiplex PCR, and the TCRdb table lists in-frame clones only, not all of them. The data hold some 80,000 clones, with more than 85% observed a single time. Per germline, CDR1 LNHDA and CDR2 SQIVND (reference sequence). Between the trimmed V and J ends, which lost 2 bases and 3 bases, there was a span of 10 bases. CDR3 length: 14 amino acids. This sample was included in a study of siplizumab effects on memory and regulatory T cells. Study observations and caveats: Greater diversity than memory cells seemed evident in naive T cells, which also appeared to be major alloresponse contributors. Siplizumab conditions gave an average of around 64% Treg-derived mappable alloreactive CD4+ clones, versus about 30% for controls.

The TCR sequence derives from a human donor in good health. The sequencing sample was made of CD8+ T cells sorted from blood. The gene calls are TRBV19 and TRBJ1-1; weak D call: TRBD1 (6 bases). The CDR3 reads CASSIIQGYTEAFF. CDR3 sequence (DNA): TGTGCCAGTAGTATAATACAGGGATACACTGAAGCTTTCTTT.